This T cell receptor (beta chain) derives from a study of T cell repertoires in cytomegalovirus infection. Across the study: Matching HLA type and CMV infection were both indicated by public TCR beta signatures. Study observations and caveats: CMV-specific HLA-C-restricted TCR beta clonotypes dominated the ex vivo response. Carriage of CMV together with the relevant HLA was identifiable through cumulative public TCR beta family frequency.

Germline V gene lookup returns CDR1 DFQATT and CDR2 SNEGSKA (reference sequence). The CDR3 sequence is 13 residues long. V lost 6 bases and J lost 4; bases outside the gene matches: 8. Using its own MiXCR run on the reads, TCRdb lists one record per CDR3 protein. The sample shows around 530,000 distinct CDR3 sequences, roughly 29% of them seen only once. In regard to this clonotype: Antigen unknown.

V usage is TRBV20-1 and J usage is TRBJ1-1, with TRBD1 matching over 7 bases. Material: PBMCs. The receptor's source is a human donor in good health (CMV status not recorded). Some clones in this sample may be carry-over from other donors' samples. In DNA, the CDR3 is TGCAGTGCGGAGGAGGGGGCGAGCACTGAAGCTTTCTTT. Translating gives CSAEEGASTEAFF.